The T cell receptor (beta chain) under discussion was sequenced for a study of cytomegalovirus exposure and HLA in healthy donors. The PCR made use of 60 Vbeta and 13 Jbeta primers. Data came from immunoSEQ multiplex PCR; TCRdb stores just in-frame clones and leaves some out. The table has 150,000 to 200,000 clones, about four fifths seen once; the top ten hold approximately 7%. This clone occurred a few times. While unrecorded immune exposures were likely, the donors were nominally healthy when sampled. Germline V lookup: CDR1 LGHNA, CDR2 YSLEER. The CDR3 spans 17 residues. This clonotype was obtained from a male donor in good health and CMV-seropositive. The sample taken for sequencing was PBMCs. V gene TRBV4-3 combines with J gene TRBJ2-5; TRBD1 matches at 8 bases. The end of the DNA is better explained by TRBJ2-7, so the J call may be wrong. The CDR3 loop reads CASSQETQQGAAYEQYF. The CDR3 bases are TGCGCCAGCAGCCAAGAGACCCAGCAGGGGGCAGCTTACGAGCAGTACTTC.